These T cell receptor beta chains were read from a single sample in a study of shared clonotypes between healthy human individuals. The method was immunoSEQ multiplex PCR; TCRdb's version includes in-frame clones alone and lacks a portion of them. The data hold over 750,000 clones, with 90% to 97% observed a single time. Sequencing input: naive CD8+ T cells sorted from blood. Receptors originate from a young man in good health. The CDR3 runs from the conserved cysteine through the conserved F or W. A D gene is named only where the DNA matches it firmly. A row's size may be missing; if present it is once, few, many or a size class.

j_gene | abundance | d_gene | v_gene | CDR3aa | CDR3nt
TRBJ2-1 | . | . | TRBV29-1 | CSVEGPGGNEQFF | TGCAGCGTTGAAGGTCCCGGGGGCAATGAGCAGTTCTTC
TRBJ2-7 | . | TRBD1 | TRBV7-6 | CASSPGTGSYEQYF | TGTGCCAGCAGCCCCGGGACAGGGTCATACGAGCAGTACTTC
TRBJ1-5 | . | . | TRBV11-2 | CASSLGNQPQHF | TGTGCCAGCAGCTTAGGAAATCAGCCCCAGCATTTT
TRBJ2-1 | . | . | TRBV7-9 | CASSLDGSYNEQFF | TGTGCCAGCAGCTTAGACGGCTCCTACAATGAGCAGTTCTTC
TRBJ1-5 | . | . | TRBV6-5 | CASSYSVRSNQPQHF | TGTGCCAGCAGTTACTCCGTCCGTAGCAATCAGCCCCAGCATTTT
TRBJ2-1 | . | . | TRBV5-4 | CASSLRPGLKPHNEQFF | TGTGCCAGCAGCTTGCGACCGGGTCTCAAGCCCCACAATGAGCAGTTCTTC
TRBJ1-1 | once | TRBD1 | TRBV7-9 | CASSTGEGTEAFF | TGTGCCAGCAGCACAGGGGAGGGCACTGAAGCTTTCTTT
TRBJ2-1 | . | . | TRBV2 | CASIARVEQFF | TGTGCCAGCATAGCCAGGGTTGAGCAGTTCTTC
TRBJ2-1 | . | TRBD1 | TRBV9 | CASSVGTGSYNEQFF | TGTGCCAGCAGCGTTGGGACAGGATCCTACAATGAGCAGTTCTTC
TRBJ1-1 | . | . | TRBV4-1 | CASSQEFVDTEAFF | TGCGCCAGCAGCCAAGAATTCGTGGACACTGAAGCTTTCTTT
TRBJ2-6 | . | TRBD1 | TRBV27 | CASSFLGGFGANVLTF | TGTGCCAGCAGTTTTCTAGGGGGCTTTGGGGCCAACGTCCTGACTTTC
TRBJ1-2 | . | TRBD1 | TRBV27 | CASSPLGQGMESGYTF | TGTGCCAGCAGTCCCTTGGGACAGGGAATGGAAAGCGGCTACACCTTC
TRBJ1-5 | . | . | TRBV5-1 | CASSLGGWHSNQPQHF | TGCGCCAGCAGCTTGGGGGGGTGGCATAGCAATCAGCCCCAGCATTTT
TRBJ2-2 | . | . | TRBV5-1 | CASSTSRPNTGELFF | TGCGCCAGCAGCACTTCGAGACCGAACACCGGGGAGCTGTTTTTT
TRBJ2-1 | . | . | TRBV5-5 | CASSHAYNEQFF | TGTGCCAGCAGCCACGCTTACAATGAGCAGTTCTTC
TRBJ2-7 | . | . | TRBV15 | CATSRDRIAAYEQYF | TGTGCCACCAGCAGAGATCGAATCGCTGCCTACGAGCAGTACTTC
TRBJ2-1 | . | TRBD2 | TRBV15 | CATSGESGSGDEQFF | TGTGCCACCAGCGGGGAAAGCGGGAGTGGCGATGAGCAGTTCTTC
TRBJ2-1 | . | TRBD2 | TRBV29-1 | CSVEGTSGSYNEQFF | TGCAGCGTTGAGGGGACTAGCGGGTCCTACAATGAGCAGTTCTTC
TRBJ2-3 | . | TRBD1 | TRBV7-2 | CARRDRLTDTQYF | TGTGCCAGGAGGGACAGACTCACAGATACGCAGTATTTT
TRBJ2-7 | . | . | TRBV5-1 | CASSRSMGSYEQYF | TGCGCCAGCAGCCGATCCATGGGCTCCTACGAGCAGTACTTC
TRBJ2-1 | . | . | TRBV6-4 | CASSDSRDNEQFF | TGTGCCAGCAGTGACTCGAGGGACAATGAGCAGTTCTTC
TRBJ2-1 | . | TRBD2 | TRBV29-1 | CSVDWALTSGIRVYNEQFF | TGCAGCGTTGATTGGGCCCTGACTAGCGGGATTAGGGTTTACAATGAGCAGTTCTTC
TRBJ2-1 | . | . | TRBV7-9 | CASSLRGEQFF | TGTGCCAGCAGCTTACGGGGCGAGCAGTTCTTC
TRBJ1-2 | . | TRBD1 | TRBV2 | CASNGDRNGGYTF | TGTGCCAGCAACGGGGACAGGAATGGCGGCTACACCTTC
TRBJ2-7 | . | . | TRBV5-1 | CASSLRQTYEQYF | TGCGCCAGCAGCTTGCGACAGACATACGAGCAGTACTTC
TRBJ2-1 | once | . | TRBV1 | CTSSQVYNEQFF | TGCACCAGCAGCCAAGTCTACAATGAGCAGTTCTTC
TRBJ2-1 | . | . | TRBV27 | CASSPAPPYNEQFF | TGTGCCAGCAGTCCCGCCCCCCCCTACAATGAGCAGTTCTTC
TRBJ2-7 | . | . | TRBV11-2 | CASSFGQGRFYEQYF | TGTGCCAGCAGCTTCGGCCAGGGGAGGTTCTACGAGCAGTACTTC
TRBJ2-7 | once | . | TRBV9 | CASSPWSSSYEQYF | TGTGCCAGCAGCCCCTGGTCGAGCTCCTACGAGCAGTACTTC
TRBJ2-7 | . | . | TRBV28 | CASSLRGDEQYF | TGTGCCAGCAGTTTAAGAGGAGACGAGCAGTACTTC
TRBJ2-1 | once | . | TRBV10-1 | CASSEFPLLAGSYNEQFF | TGCGCCAGCAGTGAGTTCCCCCTACTAGCCGGATCCTACAATGAGCAGTTCTTC
TRBJ2-7 | . | . | TRBV6-1 | CASRNRDKYEQYF | TGTGCCAGCAGAAACAGGGATAAGTACGAGCAGTACTTC
TRBJ2-7 | . | TRBD2 | TRBV29-1 | CSVEAGGSYEQYF | TGCAGCGTTGAAGCGGGGGGTTCCTACGAGCAGTACTTC
TRBJ2-7 | . | . | TRBV7-8 | CASSLVPRTDSLVEQYF | TGTGCCAGCAGCTTAGTCCCTAGGACAGATTCTTTAGTTGAGCAGTACTTC
TRBJ2-7 | . | TRBD1 | TRBV27 | CASSLTGSHEQYF | TGTGCCAGCAGTCTGACAGGGTCCCACGAGCAGTACTTC
TRBJ1-2 | . | . | TRBV29-1 | CSVDREGYGYTF | TGCAGCGTTGACAGGGAAGGCTATGGCTACACCTTC
TRBJ1-2 | once | . | TRBV13 | CASSLSYPSYTF | TGTGCCAGCAGCTTATCTTATCCGAGCTACACCTTC
TRBJ2-3 | . | . | TRBV6-5 | CASSYGVGTDTQYF | TGTGCCAGCAGTTATGGGGTCGGCACAGATACGCAGTATTTT
TRBJ2-1 | . | . | TRBV7-7 | CASSPGPSSYNEQFF | TGTGCTAGCAGCCCAGGCCCGTCCTCCTACAATGAGCAGTTCTTC
TRBJ2-7 | . | . | TRBV6-1 | CASSRGGDYEQYF | TGTGCCAGCAGTAGAGGAGGGGACTACGAGCAGTACTTC
TRBJ2-7 | . | TRBD2 | TRBV29-1 | CSVSPTSRYEQYF | TGCAGCGTTTCGCCGACTAGCCGTTACGAGCAGTACTTC
TRBJ2-7 | . | . | TRBV7-6 | CASSLGRGYEQYF | TGTGCCAGCAGCTTAGGTCGGGGCTACGAGCAGTACTTC
TRBJ2-1 | . | TRBD2 | TRBV6-4 | CASSPRTSGHNEQFF | TGTGCCAGCAGTCCTCGGACTAGCGGCCACAATGAGCAGTTCTTC
TRBJ2-2 | once | TRBD1 | TRBV7-9 | CASSRTGKAGELFF | TGTGCCAGCAGCCGGACAGGGAAGGCCGGGGAGCTGTTTTTT
TRBJ2-5 | few | TRBD2 | TRBV4-2 | CASSQTGTSGRKTQYF | TGTGCCAGCAGCCAGACCGGGACTAGCGGGAGAAAGACCCAGTACTTC
TRBJ2-1 | . | . | TRBV7-9 | CASRPYNEQFF | TGTGCCAGCAGGCCTTACAATGAGCAGTTCTTC
TRBJ2-7 | . | TRBD2 | TRBV15 | CATSRAASGTSYEQYF | TGTGCCACCAGCAGAGCAGCTAGCGGGACCTCCTACGAGCAGTACTTC
TRBJ2-1 | . | TRBD1 | TRBV11-2 | CASSPADRGLNNEQFF | TGTGCCAGCAGCCCCGCTGACAGGGGGTTGAACAATGAGCAGTTCTTC
TRBJ2-7 | . | . | TRBV7-9 | CASSYTIPGQRNSYEQYF | TGTGCCAGCAGCTACACTATTCCTGGACAGAGGAACTCCTACGAGCAGTACTTC
TRBJ2-7 | . | TRBD2 | TRBV4-2 | CASSQDVSGIVYEQYF | TGTGCCAGCAGCCAAGATGTCAGCGGGATAGTGTACGAGCAGTACTTC